This is a list of T cell receptor beta chains from one sample in a study of beta chain features in type 1 diabetes. Profiled with immunoSEQ multiplex PCR; TCRdb holds only in-frame clones, not every one. The sample lists hundreds of thousands of clones, roughly 15% seen once, with roughly 0.024% in the top ten. Material: naive CD4+ T cells from blood. The source of these receptors is a woman aged 40 to 50 in good health. Each CDR3 is given with its conserved first and last residue. A D gene is named only where the DNA matches it firmly. The size entry is marked missing in some rows and otherwise reads once, few, many or a size class.

j_call v_call d_call clone_size cdr3_nt cdr3_aa
TRBJ1-2 TRBV18 TRBD1 few TGTGCCAGCTCACCCGGGACAGGATGGGGCTACACCTTC CASSPGTGWGYTF
TRBJ2-3 TRBV5-1 TRBD2 . TGCGCCAGCAGCTTGGAACTAGCGGGGGGGCGGGGTACGCAGTATTTT CASSLELAGGRGTQYF
TRBJ2-2 TRBV28 . few TGTGCCAGCAGTAAGGACAAGCCTCGTTTCGGGGAGCTGTTTTTT CASSKDKPRFGELFF
TRBJ2-7 TRBV5-1 . . TGCGCCAGCAGCTTGGTCCAGGGGGGAGCCTACGAGCAGTACTTC CASSLVQGGAYEQYF
TRBJ2-5 TRBV5-1 TRBD1 . TGCGCCAGCAGCCGACAGGGACAGCCGAGGGAGACCCAGTACTTC CASSRQGQPRETQYF
TRBJ1-2 TRBV7-9 . few TGTGCCAGCAGCTTAGGACAGGCGAACTATGGCTACACCTTC CASSLGQANYGYTF
TRBJ2-2 TRBV25-1 . few TGTGCCAGCAGTGATTGGCGGGGCACCGGGGAGCTGTTTTTT CASSDWRGTGELFF
TRBJ2-1 TRBV6-1 TRBD1 few TGTGCCAGCAGCCCCCGGGACAGATACAATGAGCAGTTCTTC CASSPRDRYNEQFF
TRBJ1-4 TRBV7-9 . . TGTGCCAGCAGCGCGCAGGGGTCAACTAATGAAAAACTGTTTTTT CASSAQGSTNEKLFF
TRBJ2-7 TRBV13 . . TGTGCCAGCAGCTTAGACACGTACGAGCAGTACTTC CASSLDTYEQYF
TRBJ2-1 TRBV7-2 TRBD2 few TGTGCCAGCAGCATACTACTAGCGGGGGGGCCGAATGAGCAGTTCTTC CASSILLAGGPNEQFF
TRBJ2-6 TRBV25-1 . many TGTGCCAGCAGGCTCGGTGGGGCCAACGTCCTGACTTTC CASRLGGANVLTF
TRBJ2-5 TRBV7-6 . few TGTGCCAGCAGCTTAGCCGTTACAGGACAGAAGACCCAGTACTTC CASSLAVTGQKTQYF
TRBJ1-2 TRBV5-4 TRBD1 few TGTGCCAGCAGCTCTGGACAGGGGCCTAACTATGGCTACACCTTC CASSSGQGPNYGYTF
TRBJ1-5 TRBV5-4 . . TGTGCCAGCAGCGCCCCGGATCAGCCCCAGCATTTT CASSAPDQPQHF
TRBJ1-5 TRBV10-2 . . TGCGCCAGCAGTGTACATAGCAATCAGCCCCAGCATTTT CASSVHSNQPQHF
TRBJ2-1 TRBV9 TRBD1 . TGTGCCAGCAGCCTCGGGACAGGGGGGTACAATGAGCAGTTCTTC CASSLGTGGYNEQFF
TRBJ2-3 TRBV5-4 . . TGTGCCAGCAGCTTGTCGGCAGATACGCAGTATTTT CASSLSADTQYF
TRBJ2-3 TRBV5-4 . few TGTGCCAGCAGCTCTGCTAGCGAGAGCACAGATACGCAGTATTTT CASSSASESTDTQYF
TRBJ2-7 TRBV6-1 . few TGTGCCAGCATGGGCCATAGATACGAGCAGTACTTC CASMGHRYEQYF
TRBJ1-1 TRBV5-1 . . TGCGCCAGCAGCTTGACGCTTGCAGGGCGCACTGAAGCTTTCTTT CASSLTLAGRTEAFF
TRBJ1-5 TRBV5-1 . . TGCGCCAGCAGCTCCGGAGGGGGGGCGTCTCAGCCCCAGCATTTT CASSSGGGASQPQHF